Here is one T cell receptor (beta chain) with its context. The data derive from a study of vaccination and CD4 T cells after COVID-19. TCRdb reanalysed the PCR reads using MiXCR and keeps one entry per CDR3 protein. The sample has 20,000 to 25,000 distinct CDR3 sequences, around 50% seen once; the top ten hold around 1.1%. The germline CDR1 and CDR2 sequences are SGHNT and YYREEE (reference sequence). The CDR3 is 18 residues long. Germline trimming cut 4 bases from V and 0 bases from J; bases unmatched to any gene: 12. This rearrangement joins TRBV5-4 to TRBJ2-3; TRBD2 aligns across 9 bases. This specimen consisted of CD4+ T cells from blood, obtained before SARS-CoV-2 vaccination. The clonotype comes from a human donor who had recovered from COVID-19. CDR3 coding DNA: TGTGCCAGCAGCCCCGGGACTAGCTACCCGACCAGCACAGATACGCAGTATTTT. Its translation is CASSPGTSYPTSTDTQYF. Full variable domain (outside the CDR3, taken from reference TRBV5-4 and TRBJ2-3): ETGVTQSPTHLIKTRGQQVTLRCSSQSGHNTVSWYQQALGQGPQFIFQYYREEENGRGNFPPRFSGLQFPNYSSELNVNALELDDSALYLCASSPGTSYPTSTDTQYFGPGTRLTVL.